The following is a TCR beta chain sequence with its context. Antigen: not known. This sample is drawn from a study of T cell clones after liver transplantation. Study-wide background: As an antigen-independent comparator, third-party-reactive TCRbeta sequences came from pre-transplant mixed lymphocyte reactions. Until 12-24 months post-transplant, subjects got standard immunosuppression and no induction.

Per the germline V gene, CDR1 is KGHSH and CDR2 is LQKENI. Trimming left V 0 bases short and J 5 bases short, with 10 bases between. This CDR3 is 14 amino acids long. Study-wide results and limits: A significant post-transplant drop in circulating graft-donor-reactive CD4 TCRbeta sequences occurred in most of the 8 subjects.

Measured with immunoSEQ multiplex PCR; TCRdb has only the in-frame clones, and not every one. The profile shows about 85,000 clones, around four fifths of them singletons. This chain connects TRBV18 to TRBJ2-5; no clear D gene. This specimen was CD4+ T cells from blood, taken 45 to 46 months after liver transplant. This clonotype originated in a human patient who received a liver transplant. Some of these T cells may belong to the graft donor. The CDR3 protein is CASSPPPIGETQYF. DNA for the CDR3: TGTGCCAGCTCACCACCCCCTATCGGGGAGACCCAGTACTTC.